These 17 T cell receptor beta chains were all obtained from the same sample, sequenced in a study of cytomegalovirus exposure and HLA in healthy donors. PCR primers comprised 60 Vbeta and 13 Jbeta primers. The data were produced by immunoSEQ multiplex PCR, yet TCRdb's version contains in-frame clones alone and is incomplete. The sample holds more than 95,000 clones; approximately 75% are singletons and the top ten take around 5.2%. Sequencing was done on a sample of PBMCs. All receptors come from a man between 45 and 60 years old in good health and CMV-seropositive.

The chain employs TRBV5-4 and TRBJ1-6; 11 bases align to TRBD1. The CDR3 length is 16 residues. CDR1 is SGHNT, CDR2 YYREEE, per germline (reference sequence). J lost 8 bases, V lost 4 bases, and 8 bases had no gene match. The CDR3 coding sequence is TGTGCCAGCAGCACCCCCGGGACAGGGGGATATTCACCCCTCCACTTT. Its protein product is CASSTPGTGGYSPLHF.

The rearrangement links TRBV2 to TRBJ2-7, with 10 bases fitting TRBD2. From germline, CDR1 is SNHLY and CDR2 FYNNEI. The CDR3 is 14 residues long. V lost 8 bases, J lost 1 base, and 5 bases stayed unmatched. The CDR3, as DNA: TGTGCCAGCGATAGGACTAGCGGTTCCTACGAGCAGTACTTC. Translated: CASDRTSGSYEQYF.

In DNA form, the CDR3 reads TGTGCCAGCAGTGAGTGGGGACAATCCAATCAGCCCCAGCATTTT. It encodes CASSEWGQSNQPQHF. The chain recombines TRBV6-1 with TRBJ1-5; D might be TRBD1 (6 bases). CDR1 is MNHNS and CDR2 is SASEGT in the germline V gene. The CDR3 runs to 15 residues. Between the trimmed V and J ends, which lost 3 bases and 3 bases, there was a span of 12 bases.

The chain joins TRBV25-1 to TRBJ1-2; D is unresolved. V was cut by 6 bases and J by 6 bases, with 14 bases left in between. The CDR3 consists of 13 residues. The V gene's germline CDR1 is MGHDK and CDR2 SYGVNS. The CDR3 protein is CASRDGWSDGYTF. CDR3 bases: TGTGCCAGCAGGGATGGGTGGAGTGATGGCTACACCTTC.

The chain links TRBV5-8 to TRBJ2-7; 8 nucleotides match TRBD2. The CDR3 sequence is 16 residues long. Germline lookup yields CDR1 SGHTS and CDR2 YDEGEE. J gave up 5 bases and V 2 bases, and 12 bases lay outside the gene matches. In nucleotides, the CDR3 is TGTGCCAGCAGCTTAGCAACCGGAGCGGGAGTACACGAGCAGTACTTC. Translation gives CASSLATGAGVHEQYF.

V is TRBV10-3 and J is TRBJ2-5, with 12 bases matching TRBD1. V was clipped by 4 bases and J by 5 bases; unmatched bases: 5. This CDR3 is 15 amino acids long. CDR1 is ENHRY, CDR2 SYGVKD, per germline. The CDR3: CAISGGQGAAETQYF. The CDR3 bases are TGTGCCATCAGTGGGGGACAGGGGGCGGCGGAGACCCAGTACTTC.

This chain links TRBV27 with TRBJ1-1; D remains unclear. The length of the CDR3 is 15 residues. Trimming removed 5 bases at V and 4 bases at J, with 17 bases between. Germline assignment: CDR1 MNHEY and CDR2 SMNVEV (reference sequence). CDR3 loop: CASSENPFSVTEAFF. The CDR3 DNA reads TGTGCCAGCAGTGAAAACCCCTTTTCGGTCACTGAAGCTTTCTTT.

This clone was seen a few times. V usage is TRBV10-3 and J usage is TRBJ2-1; 11 bases map to TRBD1. Germline CDR1 ENHRY, CDR2 SYGVKD. Trimming cost V 6 bases and J 5 bases; bases outside gene matches: 3. The length of the CDR3 is 14 residues. CDR3 region: CAISGTGGNNEQFF. For the CDR3, the DNA is TGTGCCATCAGCGGGACAGGGGGAAACAATGAGCAGTTCTTC.

The chain joins TRBV27 to TRBJ1-2, with D uncertain. This CDR3 is built from 14 residues. The V gene's germline CDR1 is MNHEY and CDR2 SMNVEV (reference sequence). V was shortened by 4 bases and J by 10 bases, with 19 bases between the two germline ends. The CDR3: CASSSLSAPNNYTF. The CDR3 DNA follows: TGTGCCAGCAGTTCCCTTAGTGCACCGAATAACTACACCTTC.

DNA of the CDR3: TGCGCCAGCAGCGCGGGACAGGGGGCCCAGCGGGGTGAAAAACTGTTTTTT. It encodes CASSAGQGAQRGEKLFF. J is TRBJ1-4 and V is TRBV5-1; 12 bases are shared with TRBD1. The CDR3 spans 17 residues. With V trimmed by 4 bases and J by 7 bases, 11 bases remained unmatched. Germline assignment: CDR1 SGHRS and CDR2 YFSETQ.

This rearrangement joins TRBV10-3 to TRBJ2-1; 16 nucleotides match TRBD2. CDR3 length: 16 amino acids. The V segment lost 6 bases and the J segment 13 bases; nucleotides outside the gene matches: 12. CDR1 is ENHRY, CDR2 SYGVKD, per germline. CDR3 in DNA: TGTGCCATCAGCGATACCGGGACTAGCGGGGGGGCCTCCCAGTTCTTC. Protein: CAISDTGTSGGASQFF.

The chain has TRBV6-5 and TRBJ2-6; no firm D call. Trimming removed 0 bases from V and 2 bases from J, with 5 bases in between. The CDR3 consists of 15 residues. CDR1 MNHEY and CDR2 SVGAGI come from the germline V gene. CDR3 loop: CASSYSSAGANVLTF. Here the CDR3 DNA reads TGTGCCAGCAGTTACTCGTCGGCTGGGGCCAACGTCCTGACTTTC.

The chain combines TRBV7-9 with TRBJ2-5; D might be TRBD1 (5 bases). This CDR3 is 16 amino acids long. V shed 3 bases and J shed 2 bases, with 16 bases lying between them. Per germline, CDR1 SEHNR and CDR2 FQNEAQ (reference sequence). The CDR3 is CASSFGRTLLQETQYF. CDR3 nucleotide sequence: TGTGCCAGCAGCTTCGGCCGGACATTACTTCAAGAGACCCAGTACTTC.

This clone occurred many times. The V and J genes are TRBV9 and TRBJ1-1; 11 bases are a match to TRBD1. Trimming cost V 0 bases and J 4 bases; bases outside gene matches: 11. Germline V gene sequence: CDR1 SGDLS, CDR2 YYNGEE. The CDR3 is 18 residues long. Here the CDR3 reads CASSVGFGQGAGSTEAFF. DNA of the CDR3: TGTGCCAGCAGCGTAGGGTTTGGACAGGGGGCGGGGAGCACTGAAGCTTTCTTT.

The V call is TRBV7-9, the J call TRBJ2-2, with D perhaps matching TRBD1 (6 bases). The CDR3 consists of 14 residues. V was shortened by 5 bases and J by 2 bases, with 9 bases between the two germline ends. Germline values: CDR1 SEHNR, CDR2 FQNEAQ (reference sequence). CDR3 nucleotides: TGTGCCAGCAGCCGGACAGTAAACACCGGGGAGCTGTTTTTT. The encoded protein is CASSRTVNTGELFF. Looking up the rest from reference TRBV7-9 and TRBJ2-2 gives the full variable domain: DTGVSQNPRHKITKRGQNVTFRCDPISEHNRLYWYRQTLGQGPEFLTYFQNEAQLEKSRLLSDRFSAERPKGSFSTLEIQRTEQGDSAMYLCASSRTVNTGELFFGEGSRLTVL.

The chain recombines TRBV5-1 with TRBJ2-7; D may be TRBD2 (6 bases). This CDR3 spans 16 amino acids. Trimming took 3 bases from V and 3 from J, leaving 19 bases between them. CDR1 SGHRS and CDR2 YFSETQ come from the germline V gene. Written as DNA, the CDR3 is TGCGCCAGCAGCTCGGGCGGGGATAGGGGTCTCTACGAGCAGTACTTC. Its protein is CASSSGGDRGLYEQYF. The full variable domain, with the rest looked up from reference TRBV5-1 and TRBJ2-7, is KAGVTQTPRYLIKTRGQQVTLSCSPISGHRSVSWYQQTPGQGLQFLFEYFSETQRNKGNFPGRFSGRQFSNSRSEMNVSTLELGDSALYLCASSSGGDRGLYEQYFGPGTRLTVT.

This chain joins TRBV6-1 and TRBJ1-5; TRBD1 matches 8 bases. J lost 2 bases, V lost 5 bases, and 5 bases had no gene match. The CDR3 has 15 amino acids. CDR1 MNHNS and CDR2 SASEGT come from the germline V gene. CDR3: CASSKDRARNQPQHF. CDR3 nucleotide sequence: TGTGCCAGCAGTAAGGACAGGGCGCGCAATCAGCCCCAGCATTTT.